These 32 T cell receptor beta chains originate from one sample sequenced in a study of identical twins. TCRdb redid the calling of the 5' RACE reads with MiXCR, one entry per CDR3 protein. Of 450,000 or so distinct CDR3 sequences listed, 12% to 15% are singletons. In addition, the sample was reused for a study of yellow fever vaccine responses in identical twins.

Sequenced input: CD4+ T cells sorted from blood. These receptor sequences come from a woman aged 18-29 years in good health.

V usage is TRBV28 and J usage is TRBJ2-1; no clear D. Germline V gene lookup returns CDR1 MDHEN and CDR2 SYDVKM. This CDR3 has 14 amino acids. The germline V and J ends were trimmed by 6 bases and 1 base, with 10 bases remaining between them. For the CDR3, the DNA is TGTGCCAGCAGGCAAGGGCCATCCTACAATGAGCAGTTCTTC. It is translated as CASRQGPSYNEQFF.

The table lists this clonotype with a few counts. This chain connects TRBV7-2 to TRBJ2-1; TRBD2 might be the D (5 bases). The CDR3 totals 15 residues. Germline CDR1 SGHTA, CDR2 FQGNSA. Trimming stripped 1 base from V and 6 bases from J, with 13 bases between. The CDR3 is CASSLVGLAFNEQFF. The CDR3 DNA sequence: TGTGCCAGCAGCTTAGTTGGGCTAGCCTTCAATGAGCAGTTCTTC.

V and J are TRBV7-2 and TRBJ2-7; TRBD1 agrees at 9 bases. The CDR3 consists of 15 residues. After removal of 6 bases from V and 4 bases from J, the junction contained 10 bases not matched to a gene. CDR1 and CDR2 from the germline V gene are SGHTA and FQGNSA. CDR3 in DNA: TGTGCCAGCAGAAAAGGACAGGGGACCTCGTACGAGCAGTACTTC. Its translation: CASRKGQGTSYEQYF. The full variable domain, its missing parts supplied by reference TRBV7-2 and TRBJ2-7, is GAGVSQSPSNKVTEKGKDVELRCDPISGHTALYWYRQSLGQGLEFLIYFQGNSAPDKSGLPSDRFSAERTGGSVSTLTIQRTQQEDSAVYLCASRKGQGTSYEQYFGPGTRLTVT.

This clonotype was observed at least ten times. The V gene is TRBV12-3 or TRBV12-4, the J gene TRBJ1-5, with D maybe TRBD1 (6 bases). Deletions cut 0 bases from V and 2 bases from J, with 8 bases between. The CDR3 totals 15 residues. The CDR3 spells CASSLAGAGNQPQHF. Here the CDR3 DNA reads TGTGCCAGCAGTTTAGCGGGGGCGGGCAATCAGCCCCAGCATTTT.

This clonotype turned up a few times. The chain is built from TRBV20-1 and TRBJ2-5; 7 nucleotides match TRBD1. The CDR3 has 13 residues. Unmatched junction bases numbered 9, after V lost 6 bases and J lost 5 bases. In germline, CDR1 is DFQATT, CDR2 SNEGSKA (reference sequence). DNA for the CDR3: TGCAGTGCCGTTCAGGGGGTTGGGGAGACCCAGTACTTC. Translation gives CSAVQGVGETQYF.

The V gene is TRBV5-1, the J gene TRBJ1-1; no clear D. Germline V gene sequence: CDR1 SGHRS, CDR2 YFSETQ. The V and J ends lost 1 base and 3 bases respectively, with 16 bases between them. This CDR3 is built from 16 residues. The CDR3 nucleotides are TGCGCCAGCAGCTTGTCGATGGTGGGTATTTACACTGAAGCTTTCTTT. Amino acids: CASSLSMVGIYTEAFF.

In this sample, this clonotype turned up a few times. The CDR3 DNA sequence: TGTGCCAGCAGCCAAGACCGGACTTTCTACAATGAGCAGTTCTTC. Its translation: CASSQDRTFYNEQFF. This chain links TRBV3-1 with TRBJ2-1; a possible D gene is TRBD2 (5 bases). Germline V CDR1 and CDR2: LGHDT, YNNKEL (reference sequence). Trimming took 0 bases from V and 3 from J, leaving 9 bases between them. The CDR3 runs 15 residues.

This clonotype was picked up a small number of times. V and J are TRBV7-9 and TRBJ2-3; 11 bases agree with TRBD1. This CDR3 has 15 amino acids. Trimming took 3 bases from V and 5 from J; bases not matched to a gene: 4. The germline V gene has CDR1 SEHNR and CDR2 FQNEAQ (reference sequence). The CDR3 loop is CASSFGGQGGDTQYF. The CDR3 coding sequence is TGTGCCAGCAGCTTCGGGGGACAGGGGGGAGATACGCAGTATTTT.

The chain employs TRBV7-2 and TRBJ1-5; 7 positions match TRBD1. V lost 0 bases to trimming and J lost 4 bases; unmatched junction nucleotides: 3. CDR3 length equals 15 residues. Germline values: CDR1 SGHTA, CDR2 FQGNSA. The CDR3 here is CASSLAQGQNQPQHF. The DNA for the CDR3 is TGTGCCAGCAGCTTAGCGCAGGGACAGAATCAGCCCCAGCATTTT.

The chain is built from TRBV7-2 and TRBJ2-7; D is unclear. There are 12 residues in the CDR3. V was trimmed by 5 bases and J by 6 bases, leaving 11 bases between them. The germline V gene encodes CDR1 SGHTA and CDR2 FQGNSA. The CDR3 is CASSPQFGEQYF. The CDR3 nucleotides are TGTGCCAGCAGCCCTCAATTCGGCGAGCAGTACTTC.

This clonotype has a handful of counts. The chain carries TRBV7-2 and TRBJ2-6; D might be TRBD1 (6 bases). CDR3 length: 15 amino acids. Trimming removed 5 bases at V and 1 base at J, with 9 bases between. CDR1 is SGHTA and CDR2 is FQGNSA in the germline V gene. CDR3 DNA: TGTGCCAGCAGCAAACAGGGTTCTGGGGCCAACGTCCTGACTTTC. Translation: CASSKQGSGANVLTF.

In its sample, this clonotype was seen a few times. The rearrangement uses TRBV2 and TRBJ1-2; D gene ambiguous. CDR3 length: 10 residues. Trimming removed 6 bases from V and 7 bases from J, with 6 bases in between. CDR1 and CDR2 from the germline V gene are SNHLY and FYNNEI. CDR3 nucleotide sequence: TGTGCCAGCAGCGCCACTGGCTACACCTTC. This translates into CASSATGYTF.

The sample holds a few counts of this clonotype. The gene calls are TRBV20-1 and TRBJ2-1; D may be TRBD1 or TRBD2 (6 bases each). This CDR3 comprises 15 residues. Trimming pared 6 bases from V and 3 bases from J, leaving 18 bases between. CDR1 and CDR2 (germline): DFQATT, SNEGSKA (reference sequence). CDR3 amino acids: CSAIMGAGFYNEQFF. For the CDR3, the DNA is TGCAGTGCCATCATGGGGGCGGGATTCTACAATGAGCAGTTCTTC.

This clonotype was recorded many times. The CDR3 nucleotides are TGCAGCGTCTCTGTACTACAGGGATCTTACCCCTACGAGCAGTACTTC. Translating gives CSVSVLQGSYPYEQYF. The chain has TRBV29-1 and TRBJ2-7; perhaps TRBD1 as D (6 bases). The length of the CDR3 is 16 residues. Trimming removed 6 bases from V and 2 bases from J, with 23 bases in between. Germline V gene lookup returns CDR1 SQVTM and CDR2 ANQGSEA.

The chain recombines TRBV21-1 with TRBJ2-3; TRBD1 is the table's D call and was not checked against the DNA. TRBV21-1 represents a pseudogene. The CDR3 length is 18 residues. CDR3 in amino acids: CASSKIGRGGTSTDTQYF. The CDR3 coding sequence is TGTGCCAGCAGCAAAATCGGGCGCGGGGGTACTAGCACAGATACGCAGTATTTT.

V and J are TRBV5-1 and TRBJ2-5; 8 bases line up with TRBD2. J gave up 6 bases and V 1 base, and 8 bases lay outside the gene matches. The CDR3 is 15 residues long. The V gene's germline CDR1 is SGHRS and CDR2 YFSETQ. The CDR3 DNA sequence: TGCGCCAGCAGCTTGTTGGGACTAGTGGGAAAGACCCAGTACTTC. Residues: CASSLLGLVGKTQYF.

This clonotype came up once. This chain joins TRBV11-2 and TRBJ2-3; 13 bases map to TRBD2. The germline V gene encodes CDR1 SGHAT and CDR2 FQNNGV. Trimming took 4 bases from V and 0 from J; bases not matched to a gene: 10. The CDR3 loop spans 19 amino acids. The CDR3 reads CASSWRGLAGPKSTDTQYF. CDR3 coding DNA: TGTGCCAGCAGCTGGCGGGGACTAGCGGGACCAAAAAGCACAGATACGCAGTATTTT.

The sample holds many counts of this clonotype. The V call is TRBV12-3 or TRBV12-4, the J call TRBJ2-3; TRBD2 is a possible D gene (6 bases). The CDR3 extends over 15 amino acids. The V end lost 7 bases, the J end lost 0 bases, and 14 bases lay between the germline ends. The CDR3 is CASTSRGSSTDTQYF. The CDR3 nucleotides read TGTGCCAGCACCTCCCGGGGGTCTAGCACAGATACGCAGTATTTT.

The chain is built from TRBV19 and TRBJ2-6; 8 nucleotides agree with TRBD1. This CDR3 is built from 15 residues. Germline-derived CDR1 and CDR2 are LNHDA and SQIVND (reference sequence). Losses at the gene ends were 8 bases for V and 2 bases for J; bases not matched to a gene: 5. The CDR3 here is CASGEQGAGANVLTF. The CDR3 region has the DNA TGTGCCAGTGGAGAACAGGGGGCTGGGGCCAACGTCCTGACTTTC. Looking up the rest from reference TRBV19 and TRBJ2-6 gives the full variable domain: DGGITQSPKYLFRKEGQNVTLSCEQNLNHDAMYWYRQDPGQGLRLIYYSQIVNDFQKGDIAEGYSVSREKKESFPLTVTSAQKNPTAFYLCASGEQGAGANVLTFGAGSRLTVL.

In DNA form, the CDR3 reads TGTGCCAGCAGTGCCACAAGGGGGGGTGGCTACACCTTC. Translated, it gives CASSATRGGGYTF. The chain uses TRBV6-6 and TRBJ1-2, with a weak D call TRBD1 (6 bases). With 5 bases removed from V and 7 bases from J, the gap between germline ends came to 14 bases. There are 13 residues in the CDR3. Germline V lookup: CDR1 MNHNY, CDR2 SVGAGI (reference sequence).

The sample holds a few counts of this clonotype. The rearrangement joins TRBV6-5 to TRBJ2-7; a possible D gene is TRBD2 (6 bases). Trimming shortened V by 2 bases and J by 3 bases, and 11 bases separated the two germline ends. The CDR3 is 14 amino acids. Germline CDR1 is MNHEY and CDR2 is SVGAGI. The CDR3 coding sequence is TGTGCCAGCAGTTACGGGGGGAATCTCTACGAGCAGTACTTC. Translated: CASSYGGNLYEQYF.

This clonotype was detected only a few times. The genes are TRBV10-3 and TRBJ2-3; D call uncertain. Germline V gene sequence: CDR1 ENHRY, CDR2 SYGVKD. V was clipped by 3 bases and J by 3 bases, with 7 bases between them. This CDR3 has 13 residues. CDR3 nucleotide sequence: TGTGCCATCAGTGAATTTGGTACAGATACGCAGTATTTT. Translating it yields CAISEFGTDTQYF.

This clonotype came up a few times. The V call is TRBV2, the J call TRBJ2-3; 10 nucleotides agree with TRBD2. The CDR3 runs to 16 residues. Germline V gene sequence: CDR1 SNHLY, CDR2 FYNNEI. V gave up 1 base and J gave up 2 bases; unmatched junction bases: 3. This CDR3 reads CASSEGTSGYTDTQYF. The CDR3 DNA is TGTGCCAGCAGTGAAGGGACTAGCGGATACACAGATACGCAGTATTTT.

J is TRBJ2-5 and V is TRBV6-1; 7 nucleotides line up with TRBD2. The CDR3 runs 14 residues. Trimming removed 6 bases from V and 2 bases from J; junction bases left unmatched: 6. Germline values: CDR1 MNHNS, CDR2 SASEGT. The CDR3 loop is CASRMGGGQETQYF. CDR3 sequence (DNA): TGTGCCAGCAGGATGGGCGGGGGACAAGAGACCCAGTACTTC.

The V gene is TRBV9, the J gene TRBJ2-1, with 10 bases fitting TRBD1. The germline V gene encodes CDR1 SGDLS and CDR2 YYNGEE. V was pared by 4 bases and J by 8 bases, with 6 bases of the junction left unmatched. There are 14 residues in the CDR3. The CDR3 protein is CASSTGQGDYEQFF. DNA for the CDR3: TGTGCCAGCAGCACCGGACAGGGGGACTATGAGCAGTTCTTC.

The rearrangement joins TRBV11-1 to TRBJ2-1; 9 bases match TRBD1. Per the germline V gene, CDR1 is SGHAT and CDR2 is FQDESV (reference sequence). After removal of 2 bases from V and 3 bases from J, the junction contained 5 bases not matched to a gene. This CDR3 comprises 16 residues. The chain's CDR3 is CASSLTGTGNYNEQFF. The CDR3, as DNA: TGTGCCAGCAGCTTAACCGGGACAGGGAACTACAATGAGCAGTTCTTC.

This clonotype was seen a few times. The chain recombines TRBV29-1 with TRBJ2-6; D may be TRBD1 (5 bases). Germline V gene data show CDR1 as SQVTM and CDR2 as ANQGSEA. V lost 3 bases to trimming and J lost 1 base, with 7 bases between them. The CDR3 consists of 14 residues. The CDR3 loop reads CSVDQGSGANVLTF. CDR3 DNA sequence: TGCAGCGTTGACCAGGGTTCTGGGGCCAACGTCCTGACTTTC.

This clonotype appeared a few times. This chain links TRBV20-1 with TRBJ1-5; no reliable D call. The CDR3 runs to 9 residues. V was cut by 4 bases and J by 7 bases, with 2 bases left in between. Germline V CDR1 and CDR2: DFQATT, SNEGSKA (reference sequence). The CDR3 here is CSATQPQHF. The CDR3 DNA sequence: TGCAGTGCTACCCAGCCCCAGCATTTT.

V and J are TRBV5-1 and TRBJ2-4, with D possibly being TRBD1 (6 bases). The CDR3 is made up of 15 amino acids. CDR1 is SGHRS, CDR2 YFSETQ, per germline. Trimming took 0 bases from V and 9 from J, leaving 16 bases between them. The CDR3 coding sequence is TGCGCCAGCAGCTTGGTACAGGGCAGTTCACGCATTCAGTACTTC. Amino acid sequence: CASSLVQGSSRIQYF.

This clonotype has only a few counts. The chain links TRBV20-1 to TRBJ2-5; no firm D call. V lost 1 base, J lost 0 bases, and 9 bases lay in between. Germline assignment: CDR1 DFQATT and CDR2 SNEGSKA (reference sequence). CDR3 length: 14 amino acids. The DNA for the CDR3 is TGCAGTGCTAGAGGTCGCCTGCACCAAGAGACCCAGTACTTC. Its translation is CSARGRLHQETQYF.

The genes are TRBV7-9 and TRBJ1-5; D gene ambiguous. This CDR3 spans 11 amino acids. V dropped 8 bases and J dropped 2 bases, with 4 bases sitting between them. Looked up from germline, CDR1 is SEHNR and CDR2 is FQNEAQ (reference sequence). The CDR3 nucleotides are TGTGCCAGCGGGGGCAATCAGCCCCAGCATTTT. Translated, it gives CASGGNQPQHF.

This clonotype has just a few counts. The V and J genes are TRBV9 and TRBJ2-1; tentatively, D is TRBD2 (6 bases). Per germline, CDR1 SGDLS and CDR2 YYNGEE. V was cut by 0 bases and J by 0 bases, with 10 bases left in between. The CDR3 covers 16 residues. The CDR3 DNA is TGTGCCAGCAGCGTAGGCGGGGCAAGCTCCTACAATGAGCAGTTCTTC. Its translation: CASSVGGASSYNEQFF.